The rows below give T cell receptor beta chains drawn from one sample of a study of cytomegalovirus exposure and HLA in healthy donors. Clones were sequenced by immunoSEQ multiplex PCR, and TCRdb holds only the in-frame ones, with some missing. Among about 76,000 clones listed, roughly 94% were seen once. The sequencing sample was made of PBMCs. These receptors were taken from a young woman in good health and CMV-seropositive. Both conserved end residues are part of each CDR3. A D gene is named only where the DNA matches it firmly. Size is omitted from some rows. Given values are once, few, many or a class for expanded clones.

d_gene,j_gene,abundance,v_gene,CDR3aa,CDR3nt
-,TRBJ1-6,-,TRBV30,CAWSTLRQSSYNSPLHF,TGTGCCTGGAGTACCCTTAGACAGAGCTCCTATAATTCACCCCTCCACTTT
TRBD1,TRBJ2-3,-,TRBV4-1,CASSQAADRTDTQYF,TGCGCCAGCAGCCAAGCTGCGGACAGGACAGATACGCAGTATTTT
TRBD1,TRBJ2-1,-,TRBV11-3,CASGQDVSSYNEQFF,TGTGCCAGCGGACAGGACGTGAGCTCCTACAATGAGCAGTTCTTC
-,TRBJ2-2,-,TRBV6-4,CASSDGATGELFF,TGTGCCAGCAGTGACGGGGCCACCGGGGAGCTGTTTTTT
TRBD2,TRBJ2-5,-,TRBV4-2,CASSQVTSGSRQETQYF,TGTGCCAGCAGCCAAGTTACTAGCGGGAGTCGACAAGAGACCCAGTACTTC
-,TRBJ2-3,-,TRBV18,CASSPPKGPHRGTQYF,TGTGCCAGCTCACCACCGAAGGGTCCCCATCGGGGTACGCAGTATTTT
TRBD1,TRBJ2-1,few,TRBV2,CASSQDRVFF,TGTGCCAGCAGCCAGGACAGGGTGTTCTTC
-,TRBJ1-2,-,TRBV6-1,CASTQGYGYTF,TGTGCCAGTACCCAGGGTTATGGCTACACCTTC
TRBD2,TRBJ2-2,-,TRBV4-1,CASSHLPGLAGRMNTGELFF,TGCGCCAGCAGCCATCTTCCGGGACTAGCGGGGAGAATGAACACCGGGGAGCTGTTTTTT
TRBD1,TRBJ1-6,-,TRBV10-3,CAIRQGADNSPLHF,TGTGCCATCAGGCAGGGGGCCGATAATTCACCCCTCCACTTT
TRBD1,TRBJ1-2,-,TRBV4-1,CASSRGQGGGNYGYTF,TGCGCCAGCAGCCGAGGACAGGGGGGAGGAAACTATGGCTACACCTTC
TRBD1,TRBJ2-7,-,TRBV14,CASSQGVAYEQYF,TGTGCCAGCAGTCAGGGGGTGGCCTACGAGCAGTACTTC
TRBD2,TRBJ2-7,-,TRBV30,CALGEGYEQYF,TGTGCTTTGGGGGAGGGCTACGAGCAGTACTTC
TRBD2,TRBJ2-1,-,TRBV2,CARLETMTGLSSYNEQFF,TGTGCCAGACTAGAAACGATGACGGGACTAAGCTCCTACAATGAGCAGTTCTTC
-,TRBJ1-1,-,TRBV5-6,CASSLLQTRTEAFF,TGTGCCAGCAGCTTGCTACAGACACGTACTGAAGCTTTCTTT
TRBD1,TRBJ2-1,-,TRBV10-2,CASRGTGDNEQFF,TGCGCCAGCAGGGGGACAGGGGACAATGAGCAGTTCTTC
TRBD1,TRBJ2-7,once,TRBV6-1,CASSEGTGGFSSYEQYF,TGTGCCAGCAGTGAGGGGACAGGGGGCTTTAGCTCCTACGAGCAGTACTTC
TRBD1,TRBJ1-2,-,TRBV27,CASSLRQGLGGGYTF,TGTGCCAGCAGTCTCCGACAGGGCCTCGGGGGTGGCTACACCTTC
-,TRBJ1-4,-,TRBV19,CASTAAVLGEKLFF,TGTGCCAGTACGGCGGCGGTACTTGGGGAAAAACTGTTTTTT
-,TRBJ2-5,-,TRBV5-6,CASSLEALPPQYF,TGTGCCAGCAGCTTGGAGGCACTACCGCCACAGTACTTC
TRBD1,TRBJ1-4,-,TRBV19,CASSIVTGVIRRAEKLFF,TGTGCCAGTAGTATAGTAACAGGGGTGATCCGGAGAGCGGAAAAACTGTTTTTT
-,TRBJ1-3,-,TRBV18,CASSPLGGSVFGNTIYF,TGTGCCAGCTCACCACTGGGAGGATCCGTTTTTGGAAACACCATATATTTT
-,TRBJ2-1,-,TRBV4-2,CASIPSAYNEQFF,TGTGCCAGCATACCTAGCGCTTACAATGAGCAGTTCTTC
-,TRBJ1-2,-,TRBV19,CASGQNRGYGYTF,TGTGCCAGTGGTCAGAATAGGGGTTATGGCTACACCTTC
TRBD2,TRBJ2-1,-,TRBV4-2,CASSHGTSGGFNEQFF,TGTGCCAGCAGCCACGGGACTAGCGGGGGTTTTAATGAGCAGTTCTTC
-,TRBJ1-1,-,TRBV7-9,CASSLGAGEIRAVEAFF,TGTGCCAGCAGCTTAGGGGCGGGGGAGATAAGGGCCGTTGAAGCTTTCTTT
TRBD1,TRBJ2-7,-,TRBV2,CASSTQGAKYEQYF,TGTGCCAGCAGCACACAGGGGGCTAAGTACGAGCAGTACTTC
TRBD2,TRBJ2-1,-,TRBV2,CASNLQGLAAYNEQFF,TGTGCCAGCAACCTCCAGGGACTAGCGGCTTACAATGAGCAGTTCTTC
TRBD1,TRBJ1-2,few,TRBV18,CASSGQGAARGYTF,TGTGCCAGCTCAGGACAGGGGGCGGCTCGGGGCTACACCTTC
-,TRBJ1-1,-,TRBV11-2,CASSPRAVSEAFF,TGTGCCAGCAGCCCCAGGGCAGTTTCTGAAGCTTTCTTT
TRBD2,TRBJ2-1,-,TRBV29-1,CSVDGKREGDQFF,TGCAGCGTTGATGGGAAGCGGGAGGGCGACCAGTTCTTC
-,TRBJ1-2,-,TRBV10-3,CAIKSDSDDTEIF,TGTGCCATCAAATCAGACAGTGACGACACCGAGATCTTC
-,TRBJ1-3,-,TRBV10-1,CASRDSSGNTIYF,TGCGCCAGCAGGGACAGCTCTGGAAACACCATATATTTT
TRBD2,TRBJ2-3,-,TRBV10-1,CASSGTSGFSTDTQYF,TGCGCCAGCAGTGGGACTAGCGGATTTAGCACAGATACGCAGTATTTT
-,TRBJ2-1,-,TRBV5-4,CASSLDSPYEQFF,TGTGCCAGCAGCTTAGACAGTCCCTATGAGCAGTTCTTC
TRBD2,TRBJ2-5,once,TRBV11-3,CASSPGGWETQYF,TGTGCCAGCAGCCCCGGGGGGTGGGAGACCCAGTACTTC
-,TRBJ2-1,-,TRBV27,CASSLWGANSYNEQFF,TGTGCCAGCAGTTTATGGGGAGCGAACTCCTACAATGAGCAGTTCTTC
-,TRBJ1-2,-,TRBV28,CASIPGTPNYGYTF,TGTGCCAGCATTCCCGGGACTCCTAACTATGGCTACACCTTC
TRBD2,TRBJ2-1,-,TRBV7-8,CASSPTTSMGFNEQFF,TGTGCCAGCAGCCCAACGACTAGCATGGGGTTCAATGAGCAGTTCTTC
-,TRBJ1-4,-,TRBV2,CATGDRVDEKLFF,TGTGCCACGGGGGACCGGGTGGATGAAAAACTGTTTTTT
TRBD2,TRBJ2-5,-,TRBV5-8,CASSAGTSGQETQYF,TGTGCCAGCAGCGCCGGCACTAGCGGTCAGGAGACCCAGTACTTC
TRBD1,TRBJ1-5,-,TRBV18,CASSPGGQGASNQPQHF,TGTGCCAGCTCACCCGGAGGACAGGGGGCTAGCAATCAGCCCCAGCATTTT
TRBD2,TRBJ2-7,once,TRBV7-9,CASSPGTSSFYEQYF,TGTGCCAGCAGCCCCGGGACTAGTTCGTTCTACGAGCAGTACTTC
-,TRBJ2-3,-,TRBV2,CADRAGTGPTDTQYF,TGTGCTGATCGGGCGGGAACAGGCCCCACAGATACGCAGTATTTT
-,TRBJ1-1,-,TRBV29-1,CSAFPFGGTEAFF,TGCAGCGCCTTTCCCTTCGGCGGCACTGAAGCTTTCTTT
-,TRBJ2-1,-,TRBV7-9,CASSPRGLNEQFF,TGTGCCAGCAGCCCTCGGGGGTTGAATGAGCAGTTCTTC
TRBD1,TRBJ1-2,-,TRBV6-6,CASSPGQGLVDGYTF,TGTGCCAGCAGCCCGGGACAGGGCTTGGTAGATGGCTACACCTTC
-,TRBJ1-2,-,TRBV7-8,CASSLEGLMGGYTF,TGTGCCAGCAGCTTAGAGGGACTTATGGGCGGCTACACCTTC
-,TRBJ1-1,-,TRBV30,CACGGAGVTEAFF,TGTGCCTGCGGAGGGGCGGGGGTCACTGAAGCTTTCTTT
-,TRBJ1-1,-,TRBV19,CASSNRAPIMNTEAFF,TGTGCCAGTAGTAACAGGGCTCCTATAATGAACACTGAAGCTTTCTTT
-,TRBJ1-1,-,TRBV10-1,CASSDQMNTEAFF,TGCGCCAGCAGTGATCAGATGAACACTGAAGCTTTCTTT
-,TRBJ2-3,-,TRBV19,CASSKGEGDTQYF,TGTGCCAGTAGTAAAGGGGAAGGGGATACGCAGTATTTT
-,TRBJ2-5,-,TRBV28,CASSGSRNKETQYF,TGTGCCAGCAGTGGATCTAGGAATAAAGAGACCCAGTACTTC
-,TRBJ2-5,-,TRBV6-4,CASRTVGEETQYF,TGTGCCAGCAGAACCGTGGGAGAAGAGACCCAGTACTTC
-,TRBJ1-2,few,TRBV29-1,CSVRGNEMGANYGYTF,TGCAGCGTCCGAGGGAATGAGATGGGAGCTAACTATGGCTACACCTTC
-,TRBJ2-5,-,TRBV5-1,CASSLVKTQETQYF,TGCGCCAGCAGCTTGGTCAAGACACAAGAGACCCAGTACTTC
-,TRBJ1-6,-,TRBV30,CAWSVLGGSGSPLHF,TGTGCCTGGAGTGTACTGGGGGGATCCGGTTCACCCCTCCACTTT
TRBD2,TRBJ2-3,-,TRBV2,CASSPGLAGDTQYF,TGTGCCAGCAGCCCGGGACTAGCGGGAGATACGCAGTATTTT
TRBD2,TRBJ2-1,once,TRBV29-1,CSVEGLAASSYNEQFF,TGCAGCGTTGAGGGCCTAGCGGCTAGCTCCTACAATGAGCAGTTCTTC